This T cell receptor (beta chain) was sequenced for a study of shared clonotypes between healthy human individuals. Study background: Used for every donor were three CD4 naive, three CD4 memory, two CD8 naive and one CD8 memory plate.

Assay used: immunoSEQ multiplex PCR; TCRdb lists only in-frame clones, some missing. The sample consists of millions of clones, around nine tenths of them appearing once. Notes on the study in general: Represented diversity (both genetic and exposure-history) was limited by the small number of donors. Sequencing depth was expected to influence donor clonotype sharing. Clonotypes shared by all four donors outscored non-shared clonotypes in generation probability.

Note on this clone: Its cognate antigen is unknown.

Germline V gene lookup returns CDR1 SGHVS and CDR2 FNYEAQ. There are 12 residues in the CDR3. Deletions cut 4 bases from V and 6 bases from J, with 10 bases between. What was sequenced was naive CD4+ T cells sorted from blood. As to subset: CD45RA+ positively selected. V is TRBV7-6 and J is TRBJ2-7, with D possibly being TRBD1 or TRBD2 (7 bases each). The source of this sequence is a man younger than 30 in good health. In DNA form, the CDR3 reads TGTGCCAGCAGCTCAGGGGGGGTCGAGCAGTACTTC. This codes for CASSSGGVEQYF.